Below are 23 T cell receptor beta chains sequenced from a single sample in a study of blood T cell repertoires in COVID-19 (TCRdb year 2020). Receptors were amplified or captured by the immunoSEQ multiplex PCR assay. Held by TCRdb, this immuneACCESS table contains in-frame sequences only and omits some clones. Under half of the omission traces to an unresolved V gene where checked; the cause of the rest is unknown. For this sample there are nearly 110,000 clones; roughly 84% appear just once. The leading ten clones occupy over 4% of the sample. The sample taken for sequencing was peripheral blood. Receptor source: a human donor in a cohort sampled during active COVID-19.

This chain uses TRBV18 with TRBJ2-7, with TRBD2 identical over 7 bases. There are 13 residues in the CDR3. Unmatched junction bases numbered 5, after V lost 3 bases and J lost 6 bases. Germline V CDR1 and CDR2: KGHSH, LQKENI. The chain's CDR3 is CASSPGLGGEQYF. The CDR3 region has the DNA TGTGCCAGCTCACCCGGACTAGGCGGCGAGCAGTACTTC.

This clone was recorded once. V gene TRBV9 combines with J gene TRBJ2-2; D gene ambiguous. The CDR3 covers 13 residues. CDR1 and CDR2 from the germline V gene are SGDLS and YYNGEE. Trimming took 2 bases from V and 6 from J, leaving 8 bases between them. As DNA, the CDR3 is TGTGCCAGCAGCGTTTATAGTCCCGGGGAGCTGTTTTTT. This translates into CASSVYSPGELFF.

J is TRBJ1-3 and V is TRBV6-2 or TRBV6-3; D not certain. V was cut by 0 bases and J by 3 bases, with 9 bases left in between. Germline CDR1 is MNHEY and CDR2 is SVGEGT. This CDR3 contains 15 residues. CDR3 amino acids: CASSYSAGFGNTIYF. The CDR3 coding sequence is TGTGCCAGCAGTTACTCCGCAGGTTTTGGAAACACCATATATTTT.

V and J are TRBV6-5 and TRBJ2-1, with D possibly being TRBD1 (6 bases). V was shortened by 3 bases and J by 0 bases, with 9 bases between the two germline ends. Germline V gene data show CDR1 as MNHEY and CDR2 as SVGAGI. CDR3 length: 15 amino acids. DNA for the CDR3: TGTGCCAGCAGTTATCAGGGGACCTCCTACAATGAGCAGTTCTTC. Its translation: CASSYQGTSYNEQFF.

This sequence joins TRBV6-5 and TRBJ1-2, with 9 bases matching TRBD1. Germline V gives CDR1 MNHEY, CDR2 SVGAGI. The CDR3 has 13 amino acids. The ends lost 5 bases at V and 8 bases at J; junction bases unmatched: 6. Here the CDR3 reads CASSRGQGFGYTF. DNA for the CDR3: TGTGCCAGCAGTAGGGGACAGGGCTTCGGCTACACCTTC.

This chain connects TRBV10-3 to TRBJ2-3; 11 bases align to TRBD2. Germline CDR1 and CDR2: ENHRY and SYGVKD. The CDR3 runs 15 residues. The ends lost 4 bases at V and 3 bases at J; junction bases unmatched: 3. As DNA, the CDR3 is TGTGCCATCAGTGCATTAGCGGGAGGGACAGATACGCAGTATTTT. Translation: CAISALAGGTDTQYF.

The chain uses TRBV20-1 and TRBJ2-5, with no clear D. Germline V gene data show CDR1 as DFQATT and CDR2 as SNEGSKA (reference sequence). Trimming left V 6 bases short and J 5 bases short, with 10 bases between. The CDR3 has 11 amino acids. The CDR3 DNA sequence: TGCAGTGCCTCCGGTCCGGAGACCCAGTACTTC. This sequence encodes CSASGPETQYF.

The chain recombines TRBV11-1 with TRBJ2-1; 10 positions agree with TRBD1. V lost 8 bases and J lost 8; bases outside the gene matches: 6. The CDR3 loop spans 13 amino acids. Germline-derived CDR1 and CDR2 are SGHAT and FQDESV (reference sequence). CDR3 in amino acids: CASSRDRGHEQFF. CDR3 bases: TGTGCCAGCTCCCGGGACAGGGGCCATGAGCAGTTCTTC.

This clone is a singleton in its sample. J is TRBJ1-1 and V is TRBV5-5; 8 nucleotides line up with TRBD1. Germline V gene lookup returns CDR1 SGHKS and CDR2 YYEKEE (reference sequence). The CDR3 is 15 residues long. J lost 4 bases, V lost 3 bases, and 8 bases had no gene match. The DNA of the CDR3 is TGTGCCAGCAGCTCGACGACAGGGGAGGCCACTGAAGCTTTCTTT. Translated: CASSSTTGEATEAFF.

The gene calls are TRBV2 and TRBJ2-3; TRBD2 matches at 12 bases. Germline values: CDR1 SNHLY, CDR2 FYNNEI. V trimming: 4 bases; J trimming: 0 bases; junction bases outside the gene matches: 5. This CDR3 is 17 amino acids long. DNA for the CDR3: TGTGCCAGCAGTGGACTAGCGGGAGCCTCTAGCACAGATACGCAGTATTTT. It is translated as CASSGLAGASSTDTQYF.

This chain connects TRBV10-3 to TRBJ2-1; the match to TRBD2 covers 12 bases. Germline V gives CDR1 ENHRY, CDR2 SYGVKD. The length of the CDR3 is 17 residues. V gave up 6 bases and J gave up 9 bases; unmatched junction bases: 15. The CDR3 loop is CAISEGATSGRMVEQFF. CDR3 DNA sequence: TGTGCCATCAGCGAGGGGGCGACTAGCGGGAGAATGGTTGAGCAGTTCTTC.

The chain uses TRBV29-1 and TRBJ2-7; D unclear. V was trimmed by 4 bases and J by 2 bases, leaving 9 bases between them. This CDR3 has 12 amino acids. Germline CDR1 and CDR2: SQVTM and ANQGSEA. CDR3 region: CSVVTVTYEQYV. CDR3 sequence (DNA): TGCAGCGTTGTCACAGTTACCTACGAGCAGTACGTC.

The chain employs TRBV27 and TRBJ2-1, with 10 bases identical to TRBD2. The CDR3 contains 17 residues. CDR1 is MNHEY, CDR2 SMNVEV, per germline (reference sequence). The V segment lost 0 bases and the J segment 3 bases; nucleotides outside the gene matches: 5. In DNA, the CDR3 is TGTGCCAGCAGTTTATCATCTAGCGGGAGCTACTACAATGAGCAGTTCTTC. It codes for CASSLSSSGSYYNEQFF.

This chain joins TRBV18 and TRBJ2-1, with 10 bases matching TRBD1. Germline V gives CDR1 KGHSH, CDR2 LQKENI. Unmatched junction bases numbered 8, after V lost 6 bases and J lost 6 bases. The CDR3 totals 15 residues. CDR3 coding DNA: TGTGCCAGCTCCCCCGGGACAGGGGTTACCAATGAGCAGTTCTTC. Amino acids: CASSPGTGVTNEQFF.

The CDR3 sequence: CASSSGTTYEQYV. CDR3 sequence (DNA): TGTGCCAGCAGTTCCGGGACAACCTACGAGCAGTACGTC. The genes are TRBV6-2 or TRBV6-3 and TRBJ2-7, with D perhaps matching TRBD1 (6 bases). CDR3 size: 13 residues. Germline-derived CDR1 and CDR2 are MNHEY and SVGEGT. Trimming took off 4 bases at V and 2 bases at J, with 9 bases between the two ends.

The chain couples TRBV3-1 (or the pseudogene TRBV3-2) to TRBJ2-4; unclear D gene. This CDR3 spans 12 amino acids. The V gene lost 2 bases and the J gene lost 5 bases, with 4 bases spanning the gap. Germline CDR1 and CDR2: LGHDT and YNNKEL (reference sequence). The CDR3 DNA sequence: TGTGCCAGCAGCCAAACAGAAAACATTCAGTACTTC. Amino acid sequence: CASSQTENIQYF.

This clone was observed a single time. This chain uses TRBV19 with TRBJ1-5; D not resolved. Trimming cost V 1 base and J 1 base, with 8 bases left between them. This CDR3 region has 15 residues. Germline CDR1 reads LNHDA; CDR2 reads SQIVND (reference sequence). This CDR3 reads CASSIGYRSNQPQHF. The CDR3 DNA is TGTGCCAGTAGTATAGGATACAGAAGCAATCAGCCCCAGCATTTT. Together with reference TRBV19 and TRBJ1-5, the CDR3 gives the full variable domain: DGGITQSPKYLFRKEGQNVTLSCEQNLNHDAMYWYRQDPGQGLRLIYYSQIVNDFQKGDIAEGYSVSREKKESFPLTVTSAQKNPTAFYLCASSIGYRSNQPQHFGDGTRLSIL.

In this sample, this clone turned up once. The chain recombines TRBV7-9 with TRBJ1-1; tentatively, D is TRBD1 (5 bases). Trimming took off 1 base at V and 1 base at J, with 13 bases between the two ends. The CDR3 sequence is 16 residues long. Germline V gene data show CDR1 as SEHNR and CDR2 as FQNEAQ (reference sequence). This chain's CDR3 is CASSLGSTGGNTEAFF. In DNA, the CDR3 is TGTGCCAGCAGCTTAGGTTCTACCGGGGGGAACACTGAAGCTTTCTTT. Looking up the rest from reference TRBV7-9 and TRBJ1-1 gives the full variable domain: DTGVSQNPRHKITKRGQNVTFRCDPISEHNRLYWYRQTLGQGPEFLTYFQNEAQLEKSRLLSDRFSAERPKGSFSTLEIQRTEQGDSAMYLCASSLGSTGGNTEAFFGQGTRLTVV.

The V and J genes are TRBV7-9 and TRBJ2-3, with 7 bases identical to TRBD2. V was pared by 0 bases and J by 2 bases, with 2 bases of the junction left unmatched. The CDR3 is made up of 15 amino acids. CDR1 is SEHNR and CDR2 is FQNEAQ in the germline V gene (reference sequence). DNA for the CDR3: TGTGCCAGCAGCTTAGCGAGCGGGATCACAGATACGCAGTATTTT. Translated: CASSLASGITDTQYF.

The gene calls are TRBV29-1 and TRBJ2-2; D might be TRBD1 (6 bases). V was cut by 4 bases and J by 6 bases, with 15 bases left in between. CDR3 length: 14 residues. Per germline, CDR1 SQVTM and CDR2 ANQGSEA. CDR3 protein: CSVVQGLRSGELFF. CDR3 nucleotides: TGCAGCGTTGTACAGGGTTTACGCTCCGGGGAGCTGTTTTTT.

The gene calls are TRBV19 and TRBJ2-7; 12 nucleotides line up with TRBD2. The CDR3 consists of 13 residues. Trimming took 5 bases from V and 6 from J; bases not matched to a gene: 2. Germline-derived CDR1 and CDR2 are LNHDA and SQIVND (reference sequence). CDR3 in amino acids: CASSSSGRVEQYF. In DNA, the CDR3 is TGTGCCAGTAGTTCTAGCGGGAGGGTCGAGCAGTACTTC.

The J gene is TRBJ1-1, the V gene TRBV7-2; no firm D call. The germline V and J ends were trimmed by 3 bases and 1 base, with 6 bases remaining between them. This CDR3 comprises 13 residues. Germline CDR1 is SGHTA and CDR2 is FQGNSA. CDR3 residues: CASSLKQNTEAFF. In nucleotides, the CDR3 is TGTGCCAGCAGCTTGAAACAGAACACTGAAGCTTTCTTT.

The V gene is TRBV3-1 (or the pseudogene TRBV3-2), the J gene TRBJ1-1, with TRBD1 as a possible D gene (5 bases). This CDR3 is built from 15 residues. Germline-derived CDR1 and CDR2 are LGHDT and YNNKEL (reference sequence). Trimming removed 1 base at V and 1 base at J, with 10 bases between. CDR3 in DNA: TGTGCCAGCAGCCAAGCGGGACTCACGAACACTGAAGCTTTCTTT. It translates to CASSQAGLTNTEAFF.